The 24 T cell receptor beta chains given below trace back to one sample, sequenced in a study of cytomegalovirus exposure and HLA in healthy donors. PCR amplification relied on 60 Vbeta primers (plus 13 Jbeta primers). TCRdb's table, derived via immunoSEQ multiplex PCR, lists solely in-frame clones and lacks some. This table holds 150,000 or so clones, 80% found once. Sequenced material: PBMCs. The receptor source for this set is a man aged 25-40 years in good health and CMV-seropositive.

The sample holds a few counts of this clone. This chain connects TRBV28 to TRBJ1-1; unclear D gene. CDR1 is MDHEN and CDR2 is SYDVKM in the germline V gene. The CDR3 length is 14 residues. The V end lost 3 bases, the J end lost 3 bases, and 11 bases lay between the germline ends. In DNA, the CDR3 is TGTGCCAGCAGTTTTGTAGGGAGGGACACTGAAGCTTTCTTT. Translation gives CASSFVGRDTEAFF.

The chain couples TRBV25-1 to TRBJ2-2; 11 nucleotides align to TRBD2. The J segment lost 2 bases and the V segment lost 3 bases, leaving 5 bases of the junction unmatched. The CDR3 covers 17 residues. Germline values: CDR1 MGHDK, CDR2 SYGVNS. In DNA form, the CDR3 reads TGTGCCAGCAGTGATGTTAGCGGGAGGGTAAACACCGGGGAGCTGTTTTTT. Amino acid sequence: CASSDVSGRVNTGELFF.

The table lists this clone with a few counts. The rearrangement links TRBV9 to TRBJ2-1; 10 bases are shared with TRBD2. After removal of 0 bases from V and 9 bases from J, the junction contained 9 bases not matched to a gene. This CDR3 is 16 amino acids long. Germline assignment: CDR1 SGDLS and CDR2 YYNGEE. CDR3 loop: CASSVGPSGRVCEQFF. The CDR3 nucleotides read TGTGCCAGCAGCGTAGGGCCGAGCGGGAGGGTCTGTGAGCAGTTCTTC.

The chain combines TRBV5-6 with TRBJ2-3; 9 nucleotides agree with TRBD1. V shed 4 bases and J 6 bases; nucleotides not matched to a gene: 9. CDR3 length: 15 amino acids. CDR1 SGHDT and CDR2 YYEEEE come from the germline V gene. Here the CDR3 reads CASSLGGQGSDTQYF. CDR3 in DNA: TGTGCCAGCAGCCTTGGGGGACAGGGATCGGATACGCAGTATTTT.

The J gene is TRBJ2-1, the V gene TRBV27, with D perhaps TRBD1 (6 bases). The germline V gene encodes CDR1 MNHEY and CDR2 SMNVEV (reference sequence). V gave up 3 bases and J gave up 4 bases, with 10 bases separating them. The CDR3 has 14 residues. The CDR3 nucleotides read TGTGCCAGCAGTTTCGACAGGCGATACAATGAGCAGTTCTTC. Translated, it gives CASSFDRRYNEQFF.

The chain links TRBV4-2 to TRBJ2-1; 8 positions match TRBD2. The CDR3 extends over 16 amino acids. The V segment lost 6 bases and the J segment 2 bases; nucleotides outside the gene matches: 9. CDR1 and CDR2 from the germline V gene are LGHNA and YNFKEQ. The CDR3 DNA reads as TGTGCCAGCAGTCTAGACGCGGGAGGTACCTACAATGAGCAGTTCTTC. Translation: CASSLDAGGTYNEQFF.

V is TRBV29-1 and J is TRBJ2-3; weak D call: TRBD2 (5 bases). There are 14 residues in the CDR3. Trimming took 6 bases from V and 1 from J, leaving 14 bases between them. In germline, CDR1 is SQVTM, CDR2 ANQGSEA. The CDR3 spells CSVATPGGTDTQYF. CDR3 coding DNA: TGCAGCGTGGCTACGCCCGGGGGCACAGATACGCAGTATTTT.

V and J are TRBV19 and TRBJ2-1; 14 positions agree with TRBD2. The CDR3 is made up of 20 amino acids. Germline V gene lookup returns CDR1 LNHDA and CDR2 SQIVND (reference sequence). The V and J ends lost 6 bases and 5 bases, in that order; junction bases with no gene match: 18. In DNA, the CDR3 is TGTGCCAGTAGGCTGAGGGGACTAGCGGGAGTTGGGGCGGGAGACAATGAGCAGTTCTTC. Protein sequence: CASRLRGLAGVGAGDNEQFF.

DNA for the CDR3: TGTGCCAGCAGCTTCCCCGGGACAGGGGAGGAGACCCAGTACTTC. As protein: CASSFPGTGEETQYF. The rearrangement links TRBV5-4 to TRBJ2-5; the match to TRBD1 covers 10 bases. The CDR3 loop spans 15 amino acids. The V gene end was trimmed by 2 bases and the J gene end by 5 bases; junction bases not matched to a gene: 6. Germline V CDR1 and CDR2: SGHNT, YYREEE (reference sequence).

V usage is TRBV11-3 and J usage is TRBJ1-2; unclear D gene. Trimming took off 1 base at V and 4 bases at J, with 13 bases between the two ends. This CDR3 has 15 residues. Germline V gene data show CDR1 as SGHNT and CDR2 as YENEEA. CDR3 coding DNA: TGTGCCAGCAGCTTAGTAGACGGGGAGGCCTATGGCTACACCTTC. Its translation is CASSLVDGEAYGYTF.

The sample holds a few counts of this clone. The chain couples TRBV27 to TRBJ2-7; TRBD2 might be the D (5 bases). V was cut by 8 bases and J by 2 bases, with 22 bases left in between. The CDR3 covers 16 residues. Germline CDR1 and CDR2: MNHEY and SMNVEV (reference sequence). The CDR3 nucleotides read TGTGCCAGCCAGTCGGGAAGGCCTGGATTAACCTACGAGCAGTACTTC. Translated: CASQSGRPGLTYEQYF.

The rearrangement links TRBV7-9 to TRBJ2-1, with TRBD1 matching over 7 bases. After removal of 4 bases from V and 1 base from J, the junction contained 7 bases not matched to a gene. The CDR3 runs to 16 residues. Germline CDR1 and CDR2: SEHNR and FQNEAQ (reference sequence). CDR3 residues: CASSSNDRASYNEQFF. CDR3 coding DNA: TGTGCCAGCAGCTCCAACGACAGGGCTTCCTACAATGAGCAGTTCTTC.

This clone was recorded only once. The chain recombines TRBV7-3 with TRBJ1-2; TRBD1 matches 8 bases. This CDR3 spans 15 amino acids. Germline loops: CDR1 SGHTA, CDR2 FQGTGA. V trimming: 3 bases; J trimming: 5 bases; junction bases outside the gene matches: 8. The CDR3 reads CASSLKGQGGYGYTF. DNA of the CDR3: TGTGCCAGCAGCTTGAAAGGACAGGGAGGGTATGGCTACACCTTC.

In DNA form, the CDR3 reads TGCAGCGCCCGAGGGACCGGGACTACCCTAAAGCAGTTCTTC. Translating it yields CSARGTGTTLKQFF. The rearrangement uses TRBV29-1 and TRBJ2-1; TRBD2 agrees at 7 bases. Germline V gives CDR1 SQVTM, CDR2 ANQGSEA. V was pared by 7 bases and J by 11 bases, with 17 bases of the junction left unmatched. The CDR3 extends over 14 amino acids.

This clone was seen only a few times. The J gene is TRBJ1-1, the V gene TRBV5-4; TRBD1 agrees at 8 bases. V gave up 4 bases and J gave up 3 bases; unmatched junction bases: 5. The CDR3 is 14 residues long. Per the germline V gene, CDR1 is SGHNT and CDR2 is YYREEE (reference sequence). CDR3 bases: TGTGCCAGCAGCCTTGACAGGGGAGACACTGAAGCTTTCTTT. Translated, it gives CASSLDRGDTEAFF.

This clone was picked up a small number of times. The V gene is TRBV28, the J gene TRBJ1-3; D may be TRBD1 (5 bases). V lost 3 bases to trimming and J lost 0 bases, with 9 bases between them. The CDR3 has 15 residues. Germline V gives CDR1 MDHEN, CDR2 SYDVKM. CDR3 in amino acids: CASSLARASGNTIYF. The CDR3 bases are TGTGCCAGCAGTTTGGCCAGGGCCTCTGGAAACACCATATATTTT.

The chain uses TRBV25-1 and TRBJ2-7; D is possibly TRBD2 (5 bases). The CDR3 loop spans 12 amino acids. V was clipped by 7 bases and J by 6 bases, with 13 bases between them. Germline loops: CDR1 MGHDK, CDR2 SYGVNS. This CDR3 reads CASTTGISEQYF. For the CDR3, the DNA is TGTGCCAGCACAACGGGGATATCCGAGCAGTACTTC.

The chain recombines TRBV2 with TRBJ1-4; a possible D gene is TRBD1 (6 bases). Germline CDR1 SNHLY, CDR2 FYNNEI. The CDR3 is 13 amino acids. Trimming shortened V by 5 bases and J by 8 bases, and 12 bases separated the two germline ends. DNA of the CDR3: TGTGCCAGCAGTAGGGGGGGAGGCGAAAAACTGTTTTTT. Its translation: CASSRGGGEKLFF.

V gene TRBV7-3 combines with J gene TRBJ1-1; D unresolved. CDR3 length: 13 amino acids. CDR1 is SGHTA and CDR2 is FQGTGA in the germline V gene. Deletions cut 5 bases from V and 2 bases from J, with 9 bases between. As DNA, the CDR3 is TGTGCCAGCAGCCGACATCTAAACACTGAAGCTTTCTTT. Its translation is CASSRHLNTEAFF.

The chain is built from TRBV7-9 and TRBJ2-7, with 8 bases that match TRBD2. The CDR3 length is 18 residues. V shed 2 bases, J shed 6 bases, and the junction held 18 bases outside the gene matches. Germline V CDR1 and CDR2: SEHNR, FQNEAQ (reference sequence). The CDR3, as DNA: TGTGCCAGCAGCTTATGGGGTTATGCGGGCGGGAGGTCGTCCGAGCAGTACTTC. Residues: CASSLWGYAGGRSSEQYF.

The chain uses TRBV5-4 and TRBJ2-3, with 7 bases aligning to TRBD2. This CDR3 contains 13 residues. Germline CDR1 SGHNT, CDR2 YYREEE (reference sequence). V was pared by 4 bases and J by 4 bases, with 3 bases of the junction left unmatched. The DNA of the CDR3 is TGTGCCAGCAGCCGGGGACTACCAGATACGCAGTATTTT. The encoded protein is CASSRGLPDTQYF.

This chain connects TRBV5-1 to TRBJ1-1, with 9 bases that match TRBD1. CDR3 length equals 14 residues. J was trimmed by 7 bases and V by 1 base; bases with no gene match: 5. CDR1 SGHRS and CDR2 YFSETQ come from the germline V gene. CDR3 DNA sequence: TGCGCCAGCAGCTTGCGACAGGGGGGGGGTGAAGCTTTCTTT. Translating gives CASSLRQGGGEAFF.

The chain recombines TRBV6-1 with TRBJ2-7; 11 positions match TRBD2. Looked up from germline, CDR1 is MNHNS and CDR2 is SASEGT. The trim removed 7 bases at V and 3 bases at J, leaving 8 bases unmatched. The CDR3 has 15 amino acids. CDR3 residues: CASIPTGTSGYEQYF. DNA of the CDR3: TGTGCCAGCATTCCCACCGGGACTAGCGGCTACGAGCAGTACTTC.

The V and J genes are TRBV29-1 and TRBJ2-7; 8 bases line up with TRBD1. J was trimmed by 5 bases and V by 4 bases; bases with no gene match: 10. Germline CDR1 and CDR2: SQVTM and ANQGSEA. The CDR3 runs 14 residues. CDR3 in DNA: TGCAGCGTTGCCCCGACAGGGGTTGTAGACGAGCAGTACTTC. Amino acid sequence: CSVAPTGVVDEQYF.